The rows below give T cell receptor beta chains drawn from one sample of a study of human T cells and chemical hapten exposure. Using its own MiXCR run on the RACE reads, TCRdb lists one record per CDR3 protein. Here the sample spans under 85,000 distinct CDR3 sequences, approximately 10% being singletons. The sample was whole blood, taken in connection with sensitization to the hapten diphenylcyclopropenone (DPC). All receptors derive from a woman between 50 and 59 years old with alopecia areata. Some clones in this sample may be carry-over from other donors' samples. CDR3s include the opening cysteine and the closing phenylalanine or tryptophan. The D gene is left open where the match is weak. Not every row has a clone size; where given, it reads once, few, many or a size class.

j_gene: TRBJ2-3
abundance: few
d_gene: TRBD2
v_gene: TRBV18
CDR3nt: TGTGCCAGCTCAACAGGACTAGCAACCACAGATACGCAGTATTTT
CDR3aa: CASSTGLATTDTQYF

j_gene: TRBJ2-1
abundance: NA
d_gene: NA
v_gene: TRBV7-3
CDR3nt: TGTGCCAGCAGCTTAACTCCGAGCGGTCGAGATGAGCAGTTCTTC
CDR3aa: CASSLTPSGRDEQFF

j_gene: TRBJ2-5
abundance: few
d_gene: TRBD1
v_gene: TRBV4-2
CDR3nt: TGTGCCAGCAGCCAAGGCTCCGGACAGGGCCAAGAGACCCAGTACTTC
CDR3aa: CASSQGSGQGQETQYF

j_gene: TRBJ2-3
abundance: NA
d_gene: TRBD2
v_gene: TRBV5-1
CDR3nt: TGCGCCAGCAGGCGGGGACTAGCGGTTAGCACAGATACGCAGTATTTT
CDR3aa: CASRRGLAVSTDTQYF

j_gene: TRBJ1-1
abundance: NA
d_gene: NA
v_gene: TRBV6-5
CDR3nt: TGTGCCAGCAGTGCCCTTATGAACACTGAAGCTTTCTTT
CDR3aa: CASSALMNTEAFF

j_gene: TRBJ1-6
abundance: NA
d_gene: NA
v_gene: TRBV6-2/TRBV6-3
CDR3nt: TGTGCCAGCAGTCCGCACCCGAGAATTCAACCCCTCCACTTT
CDR3aa: CASSPHPRIQPLHF

j_gene: TRBJ2-1
abundance: few
d_gene: TRBD2
v_gene: TRBV7-2
CDR3nt: TGTGCCAGCAGCTCTGAAAGCGGGAGAGCGGGAAATGAGCAGTTCTTC
CDR3aa: CASSSESGRAGNEQFF

j_gene: TRBJ2-2
abundance: NA
d_gene: NA
v_gene: TRBV20-1
CDR3nt: TGCAGTGCTAGACCCGGGACACTCGGGGAGCTGTTTTTT
CDR3aa: CSARPGTLGELFF

j_gene: TRBJ2-2
abundance: NA
d_gene: NA
v_gene: TRBV25-1
CDR3nt: TGTGCCAGCAGTGACCGGGCCCCGACCGGGGAGCTGTTTTTT
CDR3aa: CASSDRAPTGELFF

j_gene: TRBJ2-3
abundance: NA
d_gene: TRBD2
v_gene: TRBV7-2
CDR3nt: TGTGCCAGCAGCCAGGGGGGTAGCGGGAGGAATACGCAGTATTTT
CDR3aa: CASSQGGSGRNTQYF

j_gene: TRBJ2-1
abundance: many
d_gene: NA
v_gene: TRBV12-3/TRBV12-4
CDR3nt: TGTGCCAGACTATTACAGGGAGCCCGCAATGAGCAGTTCTTC
CDR3aa: CARLLQGARNEQFF

j_gene: TRBJ1-3
abundance: few
d_gene: NA
v_gene: TRBV7-9
CDR3nt: TGTGCCAGCAGGGTGGCGGGGATAGGAAACACCATATATTTT
CDR3aa: CASRVAGIGNTIYF

j_gene: TRBJ2-3
abundance: few
d_gene: TRBD2
v_gene: TRBV5-1
CDR3nt: TGCGCCAGCAGCTTGTATAAGGGAATAGCGGGAGAGGAAGATACGCAGTATTTT
CDR3aa: CASSLYKGIAGEEDTQYF

j_gene: TRBJ2-7
abundance: NA
d_gene: NA
v_gene: TRBV7-8
CDR3nt: TGTGCCAGCAGCTCCCGGCCAGGGTACTCCTACGAGCAGTACTTC
CDR3aa: CASSSRPGYSYEQYF

j_gene: TRBJ2-5
abundance: few
d_gene: NA
v_gene: TRBV20-1
CDR3nt: TGCAGTGCTAGGGGGGGAGCTGGGGCACAAGAGACCCAGTACTTC
CDR3aa: CSARGGAGAQETQYF

j_gene: TRBJ1-2
abundance: NA
d_gene: NA
v_gene: TRBV28
CDR3nt: TGTGCCAGCAGTTTCGGCGGAACCCGGAGGGGCTACACCTTC
CDR3aa: CASSFGGTRRGYTF

j_gene: TRBJ2-1
abundance: few
d_gene: TRBD2
v_gene: TRBV13
CDR3nt: TGTGCCAGCAGCCCCCTTCCGACTAGCCCCAATGAGCAGTTCTTC
CDR3aa: CASSPLPTSPNEQFF